This T cell receptor beta chain was observed in a study of blood T cells in healthy people across ages. Study-wide results and limits: Relative to aged donors, long-lived donors carried more naive CD4+ cells and displayed higher diversity. TCR beta diversity, measured per million T cells, fell in a roughly linear way with age.

Together with a sample-barcoded 5' primer, a J-beta primer mix was included in a second PCR lasting 7 to 11 cycles. MiXCR was run by TCRdb on the 5' RACE reads, yielding one entry per CDR3 protein. The profile covers more than 1.4 million distinct CDR3 sequences, with approximately 38% appearing a single time and 7.9% taken by the ten largest. As for this clonotype: The antigen is unknown.

Extraction of total RNA produced a minimum of 5.5 micrograms from each sample. This CDR3 has 12 residues. The V gene's germline CDR1 is DFQATT and CDR2 SNEGSKA (reference sequence). The V gene lost 4 bases and the J gene lost 5 bases, with 11 bases spanning the gap. Sequenced: blood. This sequence originates from a woman younger than 35 in good health. The chain is built from TRBV20-1 and TRBJ1-2; perhaps TRBD1 as D (6 bases). The CDR3 coding sequence is TGCAGTGCTACAGACAGGACGTATGGCTACACCTTC. Translation: CSATDRTYGYTF.